A single sample gave rise to the 27 T cell receptor beta chains below, sequenced in a study of shared clonotypes between healthy human individuals. Positive CCR7 selection of CD45RO-negative cells yielded the naive CD8 cells, and terminally differentiated effector memory CD45RA+ cells were excluded. Data came from immunoSEQ multiplex PCR; TCRdb stores just in-frame clones and leaves some out. Here the sample spans some 600,000 clones, roughly 95% being singletons. Sequencing used naive CD8+ T cells sorted from blood. The source is a young woman in good health.

The gene calls are TRBV13 and TRBJ2-5; 7 bases line up with TRBD1. This CDR3 has 13 residues. Per the germline V gene, CDR1 is PRHDT and CDR2 is FYEKMQ (reference sequence). Losses at the gene ends were 6 bases for V and 3 bases for J; bases not matched to a gene: 4. CDR3 nucleotides: TGTGCCAGCAGTTACGACAGGGAAGAGACCCAGTACTTC. Translating gives CASSYDREETQYF.

This clone appeared a single time. The chain uses TRBV29-1 and TRBJ2-1, with 12 bases identical to TRBD2. V was pared by 2 bases and J by 9 bases, with 11 bases of the junction left unmatched. Looked up from germline, CDR1 is SQVTM and CDR2 is ANQGSEA. The CDR3 length is 16 residues. Written as DNA, the CDR3 is TGCAGCGTTGAAATCCCGCGGACTAGCGGGACGGGTGAGCAGTTCTTC. Its protein product is CSVEIPRTSGTGEQFF.

The V gene is TRBV7-9, the J gene TRBJ2-1; TRBD2 agrees at 8 bases. The germline gives CDR1 SEHNR, CDR2 FQNEAQ (reference sequence). The CDR3 covers 14 residues. The J segment lost 9 bases and the V segment lost 6 bases, leaving 10 bases of the junction unmatched. The CDR3 is CASRAFSGIAEQFF. DNA for the CDR3: TGTGCCAGCAGGGCATTTAGCGGGATAGCTGAGCAGTTCTTC.

V is TRBV11-2 and J is TRBJ2-2; the match to TRBD2 covers 13 bases. V shed 0 bases and J 6 bases; nucleotides not matched to a gene: 4. The length of the CDR3 is 17 residues. Germline V gives CDR1 SGHAT, CDR2 FQNNGV. Here the CDR3 DNA reads TGTGCCAGCAGCTTAGATCTGACTAGCGGGAGGTCCGGGGAGCTGTTTTTT. Amino acids: CASSLDLTSGRSGELFF.

This clone was counted once. This chain links TRBV11-2 with TRBJ2-7; TRBD1 is a possible D gene (6 bases). V lost 5 bases to trimming and J lost 2 bases, with 10 bases between them. The CDR3 extends over 13 amino acids. Per germline, CDR1 SGHAT and CDR2 FQNNGV. The CDR3 nucleotides read TGTGCCAGCAGCGGTGGACAGACCTACGAGCAGTACTTC. It yields the protein CASSGGQTYEQYF.

This chain links TRBV27 with TRBJ2-2, with D perhaps matching TRBD1 or TRBD2 (6 bases each). Trimming left V 2 bases short and J 5 bases short, with 12 bases between. The CDR3 is made up of 15 amino acids. The germline CDR1 and CDR2 sequences are MNHEY and SMNVEV (reference sequence). The CDR3 region has the DNA TGTGCCAGCAGTTTAGGGGGCGCGGGAACCGGGGAGCTGTTTTTT. The encoded protein is CASSLGGAGTGELFF.

This rearrangement joins TRBV21-1 to TRBJ1-5. TRBV21-1 is a pseudogene. The CDR3 length is 18 residues. CDR3 in amino acids: CASSKASYDVYSNQPQHF. The DNA of the CDR3 is TGTGCCAGCAGCAAAGCTTCCTATGACGTTTATAGCAATCAGCCCCAGCATTTT.

V and J are TRBV7-9 and TRBJ1-2; 7 bases agree with TRBD1. V trimming: 5 bases; J trimming: 3 bases; junction bases outside the gene matches: 6. Germline V gene data show CDR1 as SEHNR and CDR2 as FQNEAQ (reference sequence). The CDR3 is 14 amino acids. In DNA form, the CDR3 reads TGTGCCAGCAGCAGCACTCAGGGGGACTATGGCTACACCTTC. It codes for CASSSTQGDYGYTF.

Written as DNA, the CDR3 is TGTGCCAGCAGCTCCGGGACAGGGGGCCGAGATGAGCAGTTCTTC. It specifies CASSSGTGGRDEQFF. The chain carries TRBV27 and TRBJ2-1; 12 bases are shared with TRBD1. Germline V gives CDR1 MNHEY, CDR2 SMNVEV (reference sequence). Unmatched junction bases numbered 8, after V lost 6 bases and J lost 8 bases. This CDR3 contains 15 residues.

The chain couples TRBV7-8 to TRBJ2-1; 15 bases map to TRBD2. V dropped 5 bases and J dropped 2; count of bases not matched to a gene: 1. Germline CDR1 is SGHVS and CDR2 is FQNEAQ. This CDR3 spans 16 amino acids. In DNA, the CDR3 is TGTGCCAGCAGCGGGACTAGCGGGAGGACCTACAATGAGCAGTTCTTC. Its protein is CASSGTSGRTYNEQFF.

The chain carries TRBV5-1 and TRBJ2-1; 11 nucleotides line up with TRBD2. J gave up 3 bases and V 7 bases, and 3 bases lay outside the gene matches. The CDR3 runs to 14 residues. The germline CDR1 and CDR2 sequences are SGHRS and YFSETQ. The CDR3 loop is CASFSGRDYNEQFF. As DNA, the CDR3 is TGCGCCAGCTTTAGCGGGAGGGACTACAATGAGCAGTTCTTC.

V gene TRBV6-5 combines with J gene TRBJ2-1; 9 positions agree with TRBD1. V dropped 2 bases and J dropped 6; count of bases not matched to a gene: 8. The CDR3 loop spans 16 amino acids. The germline gives CDR1 MNHEY, CDR2 SVGAGI. The CDR3 region has the DNA TGTGCCAGCAGTTACCTTGCGACAGGGGGTTTCAATGAGCAGTTCTTC. Translated, it gives CASSYLATGGFNEQFF.

This chain uses TRBV19 with TRBJ2-1, with a tentative D call TRBD2 (5 bases). The germline CDR1 and CDR2 sequences are LNHDA and SQIVND (reference sequence). V gave up 2 bases and J gave up 7 bases, with 9 bases separating them. This CDR3 is 13 amino acids long. CDR3 region: CASSINEGNEQFF. DNA of the CDR3: TGTGCCAGTAGTATAAACGAGGGTAATGAGCAGTTCTTC.

The chain joins TRBV11-2 to TRBJ2-1; D gene unclear. Trimming removed 5 bases at V and 5 bases at J, with 16 bases between. This CDR3 is 15 amino acids long. Germline assignment: CDR1 SGHAT and CDR2 FQNNGV. CDR3 nucleotide sequence: TGTGCCAGCAGCCCGAAGACAACACTGGACAATGAGCAGTTCTTC. It translates to CASSPKTTLDNEQFF.

This chain connects TRBV10-3 to TRBJ1-2; D possibly corresponds to TRBD1 (5 bases). CDR1 is ENHRY, CDR2 SYGVKD, per germline. Trimming removed 3 bases from V and 4 bases from J, with 15 bases in between. The CDR3 is 15 residues long. CDR3 DNA: TGTGCCATCAGTGACTCGACAGCTGCAGTCTATGGCTACACCTTC. This codes for CAISDSTAAVYGYTF.

V gene TRBV4-1 combines with J gene TRBJ2-3; the D gene is possibly TRBD2 (6 bases). V was pared by 1 base and J by 5 bases, with 16 bases between. Germline assignment: CDR1 MGHRA and CDR2 YSYEKL. CDR3 length: 16 amino acids. CDR3 nucleotides: TGCGCCAGCAGCCAAGCGGCGGGATCGGTCGGAGATACGCAGTATTTT. Its translation: CASSQAAGSVGDTQYF.

The chain has TRBV5-6 and TRBJ2-7, with 8 bases identical to TRBD2. CDR1 and CDR2 (germline): SGHDT, YYEEEE. The junction had 0 bases not matched to a gene; V was cut back by 4 bases and J by 3 bases. This CDR3 spans 12 amino acids. CDR3 sequence reads: CASSGTSYEQYF. The CDR3 DNA reads as TGTGCCAGCAGCGGGACTAGCTACGAGCAGTACTTC.

CDR3 DNA: TGTGCCACCTCGGCAGTCAACACCGGGGAGCTGTTTTTT. This gives the protein CATSAVNTGELFF. This sequence joins TRBV7-2 and TRBJ2-2; D not resolved. In germline, CDR1 is SGHTA, CDR2 FQGNSA. This CDR3 has 13 residues. Trimming pared 10 bases from V and 2 bases from J, leaving 11 bases between.

This clone has only one observation. The gene calls are TRBV27 and TRBJ2-1; D remains unclear. V shed 3 bases and J shed 6 bases, with 9 bases lying between them. This CDR3 spans 13 amino acids. CDR1 and CDR2 (germline): MNHEY, SMNVEV (reference sequence). This CDR3 reads CASSFSSVNEQFF. Written as DNA, the CDR3 is TGTGCCAGCAGTTTTTCAAGTGTCAATGAGCAGTTCTTC.

This chain uses TRBV28 with TRBJ2-7; D is unresolved. Germline lookup yields CDR1 MDHEN and CDR2 SYDVKM. V was shortened by 5 bases and J by 2 bases, with 19 bases between the two germline ends. The CDR3 totals 16 residues. This CDR3 reads CASSPHLVQEPYEQYF. In nucleotides, the CDR3 is TGTGCCAGCAGTCCCCACCTCGTTCAGGAACCCTACGAGCAGTACTTC.

V gene TRBV11-2 combines with J gene TRBJ1-1, with D tentatively TRBD1 (6 bases). The CDR3 totals 16 residues. Germline V CDR1 and CDR2: SGHAT, FQNNGV. V was pared by 8 bases and J by 0 bases, with 19 bases between. CDR3 loop: CASSTYGGAVNTEAFF. The CDR3 DNA is TGTGCCAGCTCGACCTATGGGGGGGCCGTGAACACTGAAGCTTTCTTT.

This chain links TRBV9 with TRBJ2-6; a weak D match, TRBD1 (5 bases). The CDR3 spans 12 residues. Per the germline V gene, CDR1 is SGDLS and CDR2 is YYNGEE. V dropped 7 bases and J dropped 4 bases, with 6 bases sitting between them. The CDR3 nucleotides are TGTGCCAGCGGGGCCGGGGCCAACGTCCTGACTTTC. Protein sequence: CASGAGANVLTF.

The V and J genes are TRBV5-6 and TRBJ2-7, with no clear D. Trimming took off 2 bases at V and 3 bases at J, with 12 bases between the two ends. There are 14 residues in the CDR3. Looked up from germline, CDR1 is SGHDT and CDR2 is YYEEEE. CDR3 coding DNA: TGTGCCAGCAGCTTTTATACAGAATACTACGAGCAGTACTTC. It translates to CASSFYTEYYEQYF.

The rearrangement links TRBV29-1 to TRBJ2-7; perhaps TRBD1 as D (6 bases). Trimming pared 6 bases from V and 3 bases from J, leaving 12 bases between. The germline gives CDR1 SQVTM, CDR2 ANQGSEA. The CDR3 length is 12 residues. CDR3 nucleotides: TGCAGCGTCCACACAGGGAGCTACGAGCAGTACTTC. Amino acid sequence: CSVHTGSYEQYF.

The chain couples TRBV10-2 to TRBJ2-7; 8 nucleotides align to TRBD2. J lost 2 bases, V lost 3 bases, and 12 bases had no gene match. CDR3 length: 17 amino acids. CDR1 is WSHSY and CDR2 is SAAADI in the germline V gene. The CDR3 DNA reads TGCGCCAGCAGTGATAGAAAAGGCACTAGCGGAACCTACGAGCAGTACTTC. Protein sequence: CASSDRKGTSGTYEQYF.

This clone was seen once. This sequence joins TRBV27 and TRBJ2-7; D is tentatively TRBD1 or TRBD2 (5 bases each). Trimming removed 3 bases from V and 6 bases from J, with 15 bases in between. Germline V gives CDR1 MNHEY, CDR2 SMNVEV (reference sequence). The length of the CDR3 is 14 residues. CDR3 sequence: CASSFIQTGTEQYF. For the CDR3, the DNA is TGTGCCAGCAGTTTTATCCAAACTGGGACCGAGCAGTACTTC.

This clone was picked up one time. The chain employs TRBV10-1 and TRBJ2-1; TRBD2 matches at 11 bases. The germline V gene has CDR1 WNHNN and CDR2 SYGVQD (reference sequence). The junction had 8 bases not matched to a gene; V was cut back by 6 bases and J by 1 base. The CDR3 consists of 17 residues. The CDR3 is CASSATSGSLSYNEQFF. The DNA for the CDR3 is TGCGCCAGCAGCGCTACTAGCGGGAGCCTATCCTACAATGAGCAGTTCTTC.